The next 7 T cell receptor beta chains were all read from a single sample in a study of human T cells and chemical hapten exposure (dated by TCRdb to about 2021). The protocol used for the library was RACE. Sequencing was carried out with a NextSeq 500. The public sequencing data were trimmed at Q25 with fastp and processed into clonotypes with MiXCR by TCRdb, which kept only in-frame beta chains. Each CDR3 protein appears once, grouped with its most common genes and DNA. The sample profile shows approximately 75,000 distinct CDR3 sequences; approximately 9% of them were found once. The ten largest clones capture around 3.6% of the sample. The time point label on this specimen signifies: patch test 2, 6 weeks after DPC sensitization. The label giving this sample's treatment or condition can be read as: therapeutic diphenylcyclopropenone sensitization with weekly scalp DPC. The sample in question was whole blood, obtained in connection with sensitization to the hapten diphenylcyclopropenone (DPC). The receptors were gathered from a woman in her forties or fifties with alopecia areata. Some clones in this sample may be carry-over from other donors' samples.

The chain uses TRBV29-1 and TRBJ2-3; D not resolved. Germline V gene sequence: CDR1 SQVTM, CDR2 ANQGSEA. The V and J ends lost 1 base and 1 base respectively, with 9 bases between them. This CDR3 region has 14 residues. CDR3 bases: TGCAGCGTTGAAGCTAGGGATCGCACAGATACGCAGTATTTT. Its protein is CSVEARDRTDTQYF.

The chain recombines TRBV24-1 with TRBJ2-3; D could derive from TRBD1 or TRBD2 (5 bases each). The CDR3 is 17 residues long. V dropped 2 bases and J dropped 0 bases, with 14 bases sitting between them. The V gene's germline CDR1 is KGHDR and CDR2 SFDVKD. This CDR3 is CATSDSGTAFSTDTQYF. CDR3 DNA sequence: TGTGCCACCAGTGATTCCGGGACGGCTTTCAGCACAGATACGCAGTATTTT.

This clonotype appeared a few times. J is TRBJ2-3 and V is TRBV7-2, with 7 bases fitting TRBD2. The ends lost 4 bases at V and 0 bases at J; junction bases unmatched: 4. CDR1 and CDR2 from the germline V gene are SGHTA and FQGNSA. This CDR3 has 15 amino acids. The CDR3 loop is CASSWGGKSTDTQYF. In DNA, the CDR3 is TGTGCCAGCAGCTGGGGGGGGAAAAGCACAGATACGCAGTATTTT.

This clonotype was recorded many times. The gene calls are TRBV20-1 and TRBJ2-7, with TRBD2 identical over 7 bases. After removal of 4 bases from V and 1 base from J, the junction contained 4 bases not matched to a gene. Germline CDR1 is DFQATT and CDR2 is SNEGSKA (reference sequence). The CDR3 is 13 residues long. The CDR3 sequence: CSAIAGESYEQYF. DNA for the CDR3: TGCAGTGCTATCGCGGGGGAGTCCTACGAGCAGTACTTC.

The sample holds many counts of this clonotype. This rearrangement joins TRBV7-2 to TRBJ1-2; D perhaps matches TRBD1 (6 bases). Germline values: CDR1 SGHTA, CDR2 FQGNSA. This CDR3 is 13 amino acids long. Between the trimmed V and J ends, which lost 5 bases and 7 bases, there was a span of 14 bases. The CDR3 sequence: CASSPGEVFGYTF. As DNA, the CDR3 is TGTGCCAGCAGCCCAGGGGAAGTTTTTGGCTACACCTTC.

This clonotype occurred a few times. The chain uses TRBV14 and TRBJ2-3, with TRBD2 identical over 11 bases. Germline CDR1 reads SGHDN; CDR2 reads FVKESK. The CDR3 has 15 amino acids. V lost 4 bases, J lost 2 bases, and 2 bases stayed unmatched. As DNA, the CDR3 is TGTGCCAGCAGCCGGACTAGCGGGTACACAGATACGCAGTATTTT. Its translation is CASSRTSGYTDTQYF.

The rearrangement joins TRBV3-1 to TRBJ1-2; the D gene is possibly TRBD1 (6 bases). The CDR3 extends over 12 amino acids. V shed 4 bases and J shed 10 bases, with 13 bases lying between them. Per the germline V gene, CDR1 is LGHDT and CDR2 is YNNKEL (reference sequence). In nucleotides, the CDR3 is TGTGCCAGCAGCCCGGACAGCACGGTCTACACCTTC. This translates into CASSPDSTVYTF.